The rows below give T cell receptor beta chains drawn from one sample of a study of blood T cells in healthy people across ages. TCRdb recomputed calls from the 5' RACE reads with MiXCR, one row per CDR3 protein. This sample has about 900,000 distinct CDR3 sequences; around 62% occur once, and the top ten carry 28%. Sequenced material: blood. The receptor source for this set is a man aged 30-40 years in good health. The CDR3 runs from the conserved cysteine through the conserved F or W. The order of the fields is D gene, clone size, V gene, J gene, CDR3 protein. The D gene is left open where the match is weak. A row's size may be missing; if present it is once, few, many or a size class.

-	-	TRBV9	TRBJ1-1	CASSAGDKGATEAFF
-	-	TRBV7-3	TRBJ2-2	CASSPWESGELFF
TRBD1	-	TRBV30	TRBJ1-6	CAWRQGDPLHF
TRBD2	-	TRBV7-3	TRBJ2-5	CASSLGGQRGDQETQYF
TRBD1	-	TRBV5-6	TRBJ2-4	CASSLVIQGAEEQYF
TRBD1	-	TRBV7-2	TRBJ2-7	CASSFGTGGRYEQYF
-	few	TRBV10-3	-	CAISDRGWETQYF
-	-	TRBV20-1	TRBJ2-4	CSAGPHRGKNIQYF
-	-	TRBV7-9	TRBJ2-1	CASSQDPGGEQFF
-	-	TRBV7-6	TRBJ2-5	CASRPRVFQETQYF
-	-	TRBV5-1	TRBJ2-3	CASGQDELNTDTQYF
-	few	TRBV5-4	TRBJ2-7	CASSLGGVFREQYF
-	-	TRBV5-1	TRBJ2-7	CASSLVRDEQYF
-	-	TRBV7-2	TRBJ1-5	CASGWTSNQPQHF
-	-	TRBV9	TRBJ1-1	CASSVATGVAEAFF
-	few	TRBV6-1	TRBJ2-3	CASRTGSTDTQYF
TRBD1	-	TRBV12-3/TRBV12-4	TRBJ2-1	CASTSGTGGNEQFF
TRBD1	-	TRBV9	TRBJ1-1	CASSLRDREGTEAFF
-	-	TRBV27	TRBJ2-5	CASSSRAGTQETQYF
-	-	TRBV6-5	TRBJ2-3	CASTRTASTDTQYF
TRBD2	-	TRBV20-1	-	CSAGLAGLNWAHEQYF
-	-	TRBV7-2	TRBJ1-1	CASKVQGTTEAFF
TRBD1	-	TRBV5-1	TRBJ2-2	CASSLDPGQGYTGELFF
-	-	TRBV9	TRBJ2-1	CASSVATGSSYNEQFF
TRBD1	-	TRBV10-3	TRBJ2-1	CAISLSGTVGEQFF
-	-	TRBV7-9	TRBJ2-2	CASSPGRGSGELFF
TRBD2	-	TRBV3-1	TRBJ2-1	CASSQPFAGGPPNEQFF
-	once	TRBV5-1	TRBJ2-3	CASSLTGIDTQYF
-	-	TRBV20-1	TRBJ2-1	CSARVGSSPYNEQFF
-	-	TRBV20-1	TRBJ2-7	CSAREDPGKYNEQYF
-	once	TRBV29-1	-	CSAGTSGQGTQYF
TRBD2	-	TRBV20-1	TRBJ2-7	CSARDQAGGRYEQYF
-	-	TRBV12-3/TRBV12-4	TRBJ2-7	CASTTTGRGGEQYF
-	-	TRBV6-1	-	CASSEPQRNEQYF
-	many	TRBV7-2	TRBJ1-2	CASSLVGGANYGYTF
TRBD2	-	TRBV25-1	TRBJ2-3	CASSELASGGQYF
TRBD1	once	TRBV6-1	TRBJ2-3	CASSDRTGQVMDTQYF
TRBD1	-	TRBV4-1	TRBJ2-3	CASSHGTGLVTDTQYF
-	-	TRBV2	-	CASRVTRGADEQYF
-	once	TRBV7-2	TRBJ2-6	CASSGTSYSGANVLTF
-	-	TRBV30	TRBJ2-7	CPPKLYSYEQYF
TRBD1	-	TRBV7-9	TRBJ2-1	CASSLAGTGDNNEQFF
TRBD1	once	TRBV13	-	CASSLRQGLDETQYF
TRBD2	-	TRBV13	TRBJ2-3	CASSLGGITSGGALADTQYF
TRBD1	-	TRBV7-2	TRBJ2-1	CASSLTRGLNNEQFF
-	few	TRBV7-9	TRBJ1-2	CASSPQASYGSTF
TRBD2	-	TRBV28	TRBJ2-1	CASSLSSGVSSYNEQFF
-	-	TRBV18	TRBJ2-1	CASSLGVTGAEFF